These 7 T cell receptor beta chains originate from one sample sequenced in a study of T cells expressing NK-cell markers. TCRdb derives one entry per CDR3 protein from the 5' RACE reads, leaving out DNA. Its table records almost 450,000 distinct CDR3 sequences. Sequenced input: blood T cells: a sorted CD56 or NKG2C T cell subset, CD4+ or CD8+ T cells, or bulk PBMC T cells (not recorded which). Every receptor here comes from a woman between 18 and 70 years old in good health.

This sequence joins TRBV6-1 and TRBJ1-2. In germline, CDR1 is MNHNS, CDR2 SASEGT. This CDR3 is built from 12 residues. Here the CDR3 reads CASGDVWGGYTF.

The CDR3 protein is CASSQGPSYNEQFF. The chain joins TRBV7-9 to TRBJ2-1; TCRdb's assignment of TRBD1 cannot be checked, as there is no DNA. Germline CDR1 is SEHNR and CDR2 is FQNEAQ (reference sequence). This CDR3 spans 14 amino acids.

The chain links TRBV28 to TRBJ2-3. Germline CDR1 is MDHEN and CDR2 is SYDVKM. CDR3 length: 13 residues. The CDR3 protein is CASVGTSTDTQYF.

The V and J genes are TRBV7-8 and TRBJ2-2; lacking DNA, the TRBD2 call made by TCRdb goes unchecked. Looked up from germline, CDR1 is SGHVS and CDR2 is FQNEAQ. The CDR3 has 17 residues. The CDR3 here is CASSLASGGTNTGELFF.

V usage is TRBV7-9 and J usage is TRBJ2-1; TCRdb designates TRBD2, a call that cannot be tested without DNA. Germline assignment: CDR1 SEHNR and CDR2 FQNEAQ (reference sequence). The CDR3 length is 15 residues. The CDR3 is CASSLAGLAVHEQFF.

V usage is TRBV6-2 or TRBV6-3 and J usage is TRBJ2-4. The CDR3 totals 13 residues. In germline, CDR1 is MNHEY, CDR2 SVGEGT. The CDR3 protein is CASSYFPSDIQYF.

This chain uses TRBV25-1 with TRBJ2-3; the TCRdb call, TRBD2, lacks DNA for checking. The CDR3 totals 14 residues. CDR1 and CDR2 (germline): MGHDK, SYGVNS. The CDR3 region is CASSGLAGTDTQYF.